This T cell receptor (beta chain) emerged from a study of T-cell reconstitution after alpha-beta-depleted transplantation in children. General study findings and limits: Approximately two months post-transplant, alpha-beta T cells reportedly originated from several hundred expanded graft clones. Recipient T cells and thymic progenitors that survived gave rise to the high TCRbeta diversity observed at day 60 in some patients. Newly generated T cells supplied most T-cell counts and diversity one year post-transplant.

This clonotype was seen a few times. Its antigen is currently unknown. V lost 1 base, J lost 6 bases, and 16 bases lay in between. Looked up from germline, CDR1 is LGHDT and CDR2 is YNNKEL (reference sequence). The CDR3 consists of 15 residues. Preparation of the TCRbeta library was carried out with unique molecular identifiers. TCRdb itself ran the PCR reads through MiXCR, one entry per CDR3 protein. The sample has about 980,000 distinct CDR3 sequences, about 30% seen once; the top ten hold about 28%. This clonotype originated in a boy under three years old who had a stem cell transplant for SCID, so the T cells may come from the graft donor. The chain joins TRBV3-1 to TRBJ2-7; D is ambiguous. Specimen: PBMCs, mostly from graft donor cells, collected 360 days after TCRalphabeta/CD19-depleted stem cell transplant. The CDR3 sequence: CASSQAGLRDLEQYF. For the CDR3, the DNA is TGTGCCAGCAGCCAAGCTGGGCTACGTGACCTCGAGCAGTACTTC.